Below are 2 T cell receptor beta chains sequenced from a single sample in a study of blood T cell repertoires in COVID-19. TCRdb keeps only in-frame clones here, not all; method: immunoSEQ multiplex PCR. The profile covers some 57,000 clones, with 85% appearing a single time and roughly 10% taken by the ten largest. Sequencing was performed on peripheral blood. All receptors derive from a human donor in a cohort sampled during active COVID-19.

The V gene is TRBV19, the J gene TRBJ2-7; TRBD2 is a possible D gene (5 bases). Between the trimmed V and J ends, which lost 5 bases and 3 bases, there was a span of 20 bases. This CDR3 has 16 residues. Germline lookup yields CDR1 LNHDA and CDR2 SQIVND (reference sequence). DNA of the CDR3: TGTGCCAGTAGTCCCCCCTGGGCGGGTACTTTCTACGAGCAGTACTTC. Translated, it gives CASSPPWAGTFYEQYF.

This clone is categorized as medium-sized (0.01 to 0.1%). The chain joins TRBV27 to TRBJ1-6; perhaps TRBD1 as D (5 bases). The V gene lost 5 bases and the J gene lost 5 bases, with 19 bases spanning the gap. CDR1 is MNHEY and CDR2 is SMNVEV in the germline V gene (reference sequence). The CDR3 is 17 amino acids. CDR3 DNA sequence: TGTGCCAGCAGTGGTTGGGGGTCGGGAGCAAATAATTCACCCCTCCACTTT. Protein: CASSGWGSGANNSPLHF.